A selection of T cell receptor beta chains follows, all from one sample in a study of OX40 agonist ivuxolimab in advanced cancers. Profiling relied on immunoSEQ multiplex PCR, and the TCRdb table lists in-frame clones only, not all of them. The table includes under 65,000 clones, more than 75% detected once. The sample here was CD4+ or CD8+ T cells sorted from blood, taken in a trial of the OX40 agonist ivuxolimab. These receptors came from an adult with an advanced solid tumor such as melanoma, head and neck, liver or kidney cancer. Each CDR3 is given with its conserved first and last residue. D genes are given only for firm matches. Only some rows state a clone size, as once, few, many or a class for expanded clones.

clone size,V gene,J gene,D gene,CDR3 length,CDR3 DNA,CDR3 protein
NA,TRBV28,TRBJ2-3,NA,15,TGTGCCAGCAGTTTATTCACACTTCGCACAGATACGCAGTATTTT,CASSLFTLRTDTQYF
few,TRBV15,TRBJ2-5,NA,16,TGTGCCACCAGCAGAGATCTGGCTATCAGGGGAGAGACCCAGTACTTC,CATSRDLAIRGETQYF
NA,TRBV7-9,TRBJ1-1,NA,11,TGTGCCAGCAGCTTAAACACTGAAGCTTTCTTT,CASSLNTEAFF
NA,TRBV7-2,TRBJ2-5,TRBD2,18,TGTGCCAGCAGCGCACGGAGGACTAGCGGGGGCGCGTCGGAGACCCAGTACTTC,CASSARRTSGGASETQYF
NA,TRBV6-6,TRBJ1-1,NA,13,TGTGCCAGCAGCACCAGGGCGGAGACTGAAGCTTTCTTT,CASSTRAETEAFF
NA,TRBV5-1,TRBJ2-7,NA,13,TGCGCCAGCAGTTTGCCCAGGGCCTACGAGCAGTACTTC,CASSLPRAYEQYF
NA,TRBV7-8,TRBJ1-5,TRBD1,14,TGTGCCAGCAGCCCGCGGACAGGGGGACAGCCCCAGCATTTT,CASSPRTGGQPQHF
NA,TRBV5-6,TRBJ2-5,TRBD2,15,TGTGCCAGCAGCTTGGTCGGGAGGGCCTGGGAGACCCAGTACTTC,CASSLVGRAWETQYF
once,TRBV20-1,TRBJ2-1,NA,11,TGCAGTGCTAGAGAAGGCCATGAGCAGTTCTTC,CSAREGHEQFF
NA,TRBV6-6,TRBJ1-5,NA,12,TGTGCCAGCACAGGGGCTAATCAGCCCCAGCATTTT,CASTGANQPQHF
NA,TRBV9,TRBJ1-1,TRBD1,17,TGTGCCAGCAGCCCATTGACAGGGGGCGCTTGGAACACTGAAGCTTTCTTT,CASSPLTGGAWNTEAFF
NA,TRBV2,TRBJ1-4,NA,12,TGTGCCAGCAGATTAAGGATTGAAAAACTGTTTTTT,CASRLRIEKLFF
NA,TRBV11-2,TRBJ1-2,NA,15,TGTGCCAGCAGCTCAATCCGGACTGTGTCTGGTGGCTACACCTTC,CASSSIRTVSGGYTF
NA,TRBV7-9,TRBJ2-4,NA,15,TGTGCCAGCAGCCCCGAGACTTCGGCCAAAAACATTCAGTACTTC,CASSPETSAKNIQYF
NA,TRBV7-2,TRBJ1-2,NA,15,TGTGCCAGCAGCTTAGAGGGGGGCGGCCCCTATGGCTACACCTTC,CASSLEGGGPYGYTF
NA,TRBV13,TRBJ2-1,NA,12,TGTGCCAGCAGCCAGAGGGGAAATGAGCAGTTCTTC,CASSQRGNEQFF
NA,TRBV30,TRBJ2-2,TRBD2,14,TGTGCCTGGAGTACTAGCGGGTACACCGGGGAGCTGTTTTTT,CAWSTSGYTGELFF
few,TRBV2,TRBJ2-7,NA,10,TGTGCCAGCAGTGGCTACGAGCAGTACTTC,CASSGYEQYF
NA,TRBV18,TRBJ1-1,NA,14,TGTGCCAGCTCACCAACAGGGTTGAACACTGAAGCTTTCTTT,CASSPTGLNTEAFF
NA,TRBV28,TRBJ2-3,TRBD1,11,TGTGCCAGCACCGGACAGGGCGTGCAGTATTTT,CASTGQGVQYF
many,TRBV7-8,TRBJ2-5,NA,13,TGTGCCAGCAGCCCTCCGGTTCAAGAGACCCAGTACTTC,CASSPPVQETQYF